This T cell receptor beta chain emerged from a study of read filtering for tumor transcriptome and immune sequencing. General observations from the study: Single-read clonotypes: around 81% of IR-seq clonotypes (about 3.5% of reads), 74.6% of RNA-seq clonotypes (nearly 45% of reads).

The V gene's germline CDR1 is MGHRA and CDR2 YSYEKL. The CDR3 length is 16 residues. Trimming removed 4 bases from V and 0 bases from J, with 15 bases in between. Only a few counts were recorded for this clonotype. The antigen remains undetermined. From roughly 0.4 ug of RNA, a library with molecular barcoded alpha/delta and beta/gamma adaptors was made. MiXCR, applied by TCRdb to the reads, yields one record per CDR3 protein. The repertoire holds roughly 59,000 distinct CDR3 sequences, with roughly 20% as singletons. The chain links TRBV4-1 to TRBJ1-2; no clear D. The specimen sequenced was a population of CD138-negative cells sorted from bone marrow. The origin of this receptor is a donor at least 40 years old with multiple myeloma. The CDR3 DNA follows: TGCGCCAGCAGCCCATTCGTTGCAGGAGCTAACTATGGCTACACCTTC. Protein product: CASSPFVAGANYGYTF.